This T cell receptor beta chain was observed in a study of CD8 T cells in ankylosing spondylitis. Study-wide points: For ankylosing spondylitis blood, a TCR beta motif of seven to nine highly homologous variants appeared characteristic. With a CD8+ phenotype, disease-linked clones were relatively rare in peripheral blood.

This CDR3 has 14 amino acids. CDR1 and CDR2 (germline): DFQATT, SNEGSKA (reference sequence). V trimming: 4 bases; J trimming: 2 bases; junction bases outside the gene matches: 7. Making use of molecular barcodes, quantitative 5'-RACE generated TCR beta libraries. TCRdb reanalysed the 5' RACE reads using MiXCR and keeps one entry per CDR3 protein. Of roughly 440,000 distinct CDR3 sequences in the sample, approximately 17% are singletons; the top ten hold approximately 1%. This clonotype occurred a few times. Its antigen is unidentified. The sequenced sample consisted of blood, either unsorted or a sorted T cell fraction (not recorded which). This rearrangement joins TRBV20-1 to TRBJ2-5; 7 bases line up with TRBD1. This TCR was recovered from a male donor with ankylosing spondylitis. The CDR3 is CSAIAGTAQETQYF. CDR3 sequence (DNA): TGCAGTGCTATAGCCGGGACAGCTCAAGAGACCCAGTACTTC.